This T cell receptor (beta chain) was retrieved from a study of T cells in Graves' hyperthyroidism and ophthalmopathy. V lost 5 bases and J lost 2, with 18 bases in between. The CDR3 loop spans 16 amino acids. Regions amplified from RNA transcripts were the TCR beta CDR3 regions. HTBI primers were the set used in a first-round RT-PCR of the TCR CDR3. TCRdb called the multiplex PCR reads again in MiXCR, with one record for every CDR3 protein. The table records a few hundred thousand distinct CDR3 sequences, around 20% of them present only once. Study conclusions and caveats: In blood, most of the thyroid clonotypes expanded above 0.001 were also present.

Pregnant or lactating patients were excluded, as were those with uncontrolled infection or other autoimmune disease. The diagnostic basis comprised clinical symptoms, serum thyroxine and TRAb, thyroid ultrasound and orbital computed tomography. 10 ml of fresh peripheral blood supplied the PBMCs. Worth noting for this clonotype: Its cognate antigen is unknown.

Sequencing was performed on blood. The source of this sequence is a man younger than 35 with Graves' hyperthyroidism. V usage is TRBV12-3 or TRBV12-4 and J usage is TRBJ2-5, with D possibly TRBD1 on 5 matching bases. DNA for the CDR3: TGTGCCAGCAGTAAGGGGTACACGTTATTTCAAGAGACCCAGTACTTC. This translates into CASSKGYTLFQETQYF.